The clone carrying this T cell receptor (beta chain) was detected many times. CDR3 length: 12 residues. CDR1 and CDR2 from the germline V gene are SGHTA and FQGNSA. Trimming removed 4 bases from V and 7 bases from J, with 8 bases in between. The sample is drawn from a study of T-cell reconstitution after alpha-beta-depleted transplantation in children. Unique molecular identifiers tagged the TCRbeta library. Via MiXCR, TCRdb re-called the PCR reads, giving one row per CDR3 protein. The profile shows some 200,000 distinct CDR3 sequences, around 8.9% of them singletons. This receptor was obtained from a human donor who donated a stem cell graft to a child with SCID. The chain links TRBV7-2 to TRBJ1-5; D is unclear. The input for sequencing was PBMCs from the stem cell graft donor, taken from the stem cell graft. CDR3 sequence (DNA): TGTGCCAGCAGCTGGGGAGACCAGCCCCAGCATTTT. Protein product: CASSWGDQPQHF.